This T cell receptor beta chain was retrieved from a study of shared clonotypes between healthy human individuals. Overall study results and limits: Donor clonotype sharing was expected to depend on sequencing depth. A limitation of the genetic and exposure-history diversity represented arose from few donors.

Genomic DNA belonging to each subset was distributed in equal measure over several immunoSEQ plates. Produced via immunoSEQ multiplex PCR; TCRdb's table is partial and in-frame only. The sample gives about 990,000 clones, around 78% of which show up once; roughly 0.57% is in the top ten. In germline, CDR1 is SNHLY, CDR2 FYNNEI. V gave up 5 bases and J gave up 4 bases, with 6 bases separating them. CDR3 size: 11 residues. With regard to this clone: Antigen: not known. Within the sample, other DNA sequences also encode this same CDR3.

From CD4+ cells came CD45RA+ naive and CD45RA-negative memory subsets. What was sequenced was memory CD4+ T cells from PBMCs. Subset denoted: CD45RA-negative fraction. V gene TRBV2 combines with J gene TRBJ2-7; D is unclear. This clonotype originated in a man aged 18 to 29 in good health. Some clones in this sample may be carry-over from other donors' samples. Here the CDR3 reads CASSPIYEQYF. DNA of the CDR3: TGTGCCAGCAGTCCTATTTACGAGCAGTACTTC. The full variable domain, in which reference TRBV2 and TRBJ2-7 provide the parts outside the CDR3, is EPEVTQTPSHQVTQMGQEVILRCVPISNHLYFYWYRQILGQKVEFLVSFYNNEISEKSEIFDDQFSVERPDGSNFTLKIRSTKLEDSAMYFCASSPIYEQYFGPGTRLTVT.